One and the same sample provided the 30 T cell receptor beta chains below, sequenced in a study of blood T cell repertoires in COVID-19. Sequencing was performed with immunoSEQ multiplex PCR; in TCRdb, only in-frame clones are kept and a portion is missing. This sample has hundreds of thousands of clones, with over 70% found just once. The sample consisted of peripheral blood. Source of these receptors: a woman aged 45-65 years with acute or convalescent COVID-19.

The chain links TRBV7-2 to TRBJ2-2; TRBD1 agrees at 10 bases. Germline assignment: CDR1 SGHTA and CDR2 FQGNSA. Trimming at V came to 4 bases and at J to 4 bases, leaving 3 bases not matched to a gene. This CDR3 region has 15 residues. The CDR3 is CASSSWTGGTGELFF. CDR3 DNA: TGTGCCAGCAGCTCCTGGACAGGGGGCACCGGGGAGCTGTTTTTT.

The CDR3 DNA is TGTGCCAGCAGTTTATCGGCCGGGACAGGGGTAACTGAAGCTTTCTTT. Translating it yields CASSLSAGTGVTEAFF. The chain employs TRBV27 and TRBJ1-1; 10 bases map to TRBD1. With V trimmed by 0 bases and J by 5 bases, 6 bases remained unmatched. The CDR3 consists of 16 residues. CDR1 MNHEY and CDR2 SMNVEV come from the germline V gene (reference sequence).

The rearrangement uses TRBV5-1 and TRBJ2-5, with 11 positions matching TRBD2. The length of the CDR3 is 15 residues. Germline assignment: CDR1 SGHRS and CDR2 YFSETQ. V lost 0 bases and J lost 4; bases outside the gene matches: 2. CDR3 residues: CASSLGLAGGETQYF. In DNA form, the CDR3 reads TGCGCCAGCAGCTTGGGTCTAGCGGGAGGAGAGACCCAGTACTTC.

This chain connects TRBV2 to TRBJ1-5; possible D gene TRBD1, 6 bases. The germline V and J ends were trimmed by 7 bases and 4 bases, with 11 bases remaining between them. Germline CDR1 and CDR2: SNHLY and FYNNEI. This CDR3 spans 13 amino acids. The CDR3 region is CASNRDMNQPQHF. DNA for the CDR3: TGTGCCAGCAATAGGGACATGAATCAGCCCCAGCATTTT.

V gene TRBV23-1 combines with J gene TRBJ2-1; 10 nucleotides agree with TRBD1. TRBV23-1 is reported as an ORF; its role is uncertain. The CDR3 totals 19 residues. Unmatched junction bases numbered 11, after V lost 0 bases and J lost 3 bases. CDR3 sequence (DNA): TGCGCCAGCAGTCAATCTGGGACAGGGGAAAGGGCGGTCTACAATGAGCAGTTCTTC. It specifies CASSQSGTGERAVYNEQFF.

The V gene is TRBV28, the J gene TRBJ2-2; 7 positions match TRBD1. This CDR3 has 15 residues. CDR1 is MDHEN, CDR2 SYDVKM, per germline. V lost 4 bases to trimming and J lost 1 base; unmatched junction nucleotides: 3. The CDR3 DNA follows: TGTGCCAGCAGTTACAGGGGATTGAACACCGGGGAGCTGTTTTTT. This codes for CASSYRGLNTGELFF.

This chain joins TRBV6-2 or TRBV6-3 and TRBJ2-1; TRBD2 agrees at 12 bases. Germline V CDR1 and CDR2: MNHEY, SVGEGT. V dropped 4 bases and J dropped 4; count of bases not matched to a gene: 8. CDR3 size: 17 residues. The CDR3 loop is CASSFTSGRIDYNEQFF. CDR3 sequence (DNA): TGTGCCAGCAGTTTCACTAGCGGGAGGATCGATTACAATGAGCAGTTCTTC.

This clone was detected only a few times. The chain couples TRBV7-9 to TRBJ2-2; TRBD2 is a possible D gene (5 bases). The germline V gene has CDR1 SEHNR and CDR2 FQNEAQ (reference sequence). CDR3 length equals 14 residues. Trimming removed 2 bases from V and 7 bases from J, with 11 bases in between. CDR3 region: CASSLHAAGGELFF. CDR3 coding DNA: TGTGCCAGCAGCTTACACGCCGCGGGCGGGGAGCTGTTTTTT.

The chain is built from TRBV10-3 and TRBJ2-7; 7 bases match TRBD1. The CDR3 spans 13 residues. CDR1 is ENHRY and CDR2 is SYGVKD in the germline V gene. V lost 7 bases to trimming and J lost 2 bases; unmatched junction nucleotides: 5. The CDR3 DNA reads as TGTGCCATCATGCTGACAGGGACCTACGAGCAGTACTTC. Its protein product is CAIMLTGTYEQYF.

This chain connects TRBV3-1 (or the pseudogene TRBV3-2) to TRBJ2-5; a weak D match, TRBD1 (5 bases). Trimming left V 9 bases short and J 3 bases short, with 20 bases between. CDR1 is LGHDT and CDR2 is YNNKEL in the germline V gene (reference sequence). The length of the CDR3 is 15 residues. The CDR3 sequence is CASRAVYRSEETQYF. For the CDR3, the DNA is TGTGCCAGTCGAGCCGTTTACAGGAGCGAAGAGACCCAGTACTTC.

This clone was seen more than once but under ten times. This chain joins TRBV28 and TRBJ2-7; D remains ambiguous. V lost 6 bases and J 3 bases, leaving 9 bases between the germline ends. Per the germline V gene, CDR1 is MDHEN and CDR2 is SYDVKM. The CDR3 consists of 12 residues. The CDR3 sequence: CASSQLGYEQYF. As DNA, the CDR3 is TGTGCCAGCAGCCAGCTAGGCTACGAGCAGTACTTC.

This sequence joins TRBV12-3 or TRBV12-4 and TRBJ2-1, with D perhaps matching TRBD2 (7 bases). This CDR3 region has 12 residues. Trimming pared 7 bases from V and 9 bases from J, leaving 13 bases between. The CDR3 DNA reads TGTGCCAGCAAATGGGGAGGGGGTGAGCAGTTCTTC. Translated, it gives CASKWGGGEQFF.

J is TRBJ2-7 and V is TRBV25-1; weak D call: TRBD1 (6 bases). The CDR3 is 15 residues long. V lost 2 bases, J lost 3 bases, and 14 bases lay in between. Germline V CDR1 and CDR2: MGHDK, SYGVNS. The CDR3 region is CASSEPTGTNYEQYF. The CDR3 coding sequence is TGTGCCAGCAGTGAACCAACCGGGACAAACTACGAGCAGTACTTC.

The chain employs TRBV6-6 and TRBJ1-1; TRBD1 matches 10 bases. From germline, CDR1 is MNHNY and CDR2 SVGAGI (reference sequence). This CDR3 has 16 amino acids. Losses at the gene ends were 2 bases for V and 4 bases for J; bases not matched to a gene: 7. CDR3 loop: CASSYPRQGARTEAFF. The CDR3 DNA reads TGTGCCAGCAGTTACCCTAGACAGGGGGCGCGCACTGAAGCTTTCTTT.

The chain uses TRBV28 and TRBJ2-7; the match to TRBD2 covers 12 bases. CDR1 is MDHEN and CDR2 is SYDVKM in the germline V gene. Trimming removed 5 bases from V and 4 bases from J; junction bases left unmatched: 3. This CDR3 is 14 amino acids long. CDR3 sequence (DNA): TGTGCCAGCAGTCCTACTAGCGGGAGGTACGAGCAGTACTTC. This codes for CASSPTSGRYEQYF.

This clone was seen only once. This rearrangement joins TRBV25-1 to TRBJ1-3; 7 nucleotides align to TRBD1. CDR3 length equals 16 residues. Trimming took 6 bases from V and 4 from J; bases not matched to a gene: 12. Germline V gene lookup returns CDR1 MGHDK and CDR2 SYGVNS. CDR3: CASSNTGATTGNTIYF. CDR3 bases: TGTGCCAGCAGCAACACAGGGGCCACAACCGGAAACACCATATATTTT.

This rearrangement joins TRBV6-6 to TRBJ1-2; 9 nucleotides align to TRBD1. With 5 bases clipped from V and 5 bases from J, the junction kept 6 bases outside the gene matches. The CDR3 contains 14 residues. In germline, CDR1 is MNHNY, CDR2 SVGAGI (reference sequence). Here the CDR3 reads CASSNGQGIYGYTF. The DNA for the CDR3 is TGTGCCAGCAGTAACGGACAGGGGATATATGGCTACACCTTC.

The genes are TRBV24-1 and TRBJ2-3; 11 bases are a match to TRBD2. Germline CDR1 reads KGHDR; CDR2 reads SFDVKD. Trimming cost V 5 bases and J 1 base; bases outside gene matches: 7. This CDR3 region has 17 residues. Written as DNA, the CDR3 is TGTGCCACCAGTGCCCCCCGACTAGCGGGACGCACAGATACGCAGTATTTT. This encodes CATSAPRLAGRTDTQYF.

This clone was recorded a few times. The chain is built from TRBV6-4 and TRBJ1-5; maybe TRBD1 (6 bases). V lost 4 bases to trimming and J lost 6 bases, with 10 bases between them. The CDR3 has 13 residues. Germline V lookup: CDR1 MRHNA, CDR2 SNTAGT. The CDR3 reads CASSAGVGQPQHF. In DNA, the CDR3 is TGTGCCAGCAGTGCAGGGGTGGGTCAGCCCCAGCATTTT.

The J gene is TRBJ1-2, the V gene TRBV7-2, with 7 bases identical to TRBD1. Germline CDR1 reads SGHTA; CDR2 reads FQGNSA. The CDR3 is 15 amino acids. J gave up 6 bases and V 7 bases, and 14 bases lay outside the gene matches. The CDR3 protein is CASKARGGGRDGYTF. The CDR3, as DNA: TGTGCCAGCAAAGCTCGAGGGGGCGGACGCGATGGCTACACCTTC.

The chain employs TRBV1 and TRBJ2-5; the table names TRBD2, a call not compared with the DNA. TRBV1 counts as a pseudogene. The CDR3 has 17 residues. As DNA, the CDR3 is TGCACCAGCAGCCAAGAATTAAGGAGGAAAGTTGTGGAGACCCAGTACTTC. This encodes CTSSQELRRKVVETQYF.

The chain joins TRBV6-6 to TRBJ1-1, with unresolved D. Germline V gene data show CDR1 as MNHNY and CDR2 as SVGAGI (reference sequence). This CDR3 is 12 amino acids long. V was trimmed by 2 bases and J by 11 bases, leaving 12 bases between them. The chain's CDR3 is CASSYNTVYAFF. CDR3 in DNA: TGTGCCAGCAGTTACAATACAGTGTACGCTTTCTTT.

The gene calls are TRBV11-3 and TRBJ2-1; 10 bases align to TRBD2. The CDR3 loop spans 16 amino acids. V gave up 5 bases and J gave up 7 bases; unmatched junction bases: 11. Per germline, CDR1 SGHNT and CDR2 YENEEA. The CDR3 nucleotides are TGTGCCAGCAGCCCCGGGGGAGCGGGAGGGAATAATGAGCAGTTCTTC. This sequence encodes CASSPGGAGGNNEQFF.

The rearrangement joins TRBV28 to TRBJ1-5; D is possibly TRBD1 (6 bases). The CDR3 is made up of 16 amino acids. Germline assignment: CDR1 MDHEN and CDR2 SYDVKM. V shed 5 bases and J shed 2 bases, with 16 bases lying between them. The CDR3 loop is CASSPLGGGGNQPQHF. CDR3 coding DNA: TGTGCCAGCAGTCCCCTGGGAGGGGGGGGCAATCAGCCCCAGCATTTT.

The chain uses TRBV5-1 and TRBJ2-5; D ambiguous. This CDR3 has 14 residues. V was cut by 0 bases and J by 5 bases, with 11 bases left in between. Germline V lookup: CDR1 SGHRS, CDR2 YFSETQ. CDR3: CASSLGHPRETQYF. As DNA, the CDR3 is TGCGCCAGCAGCTTGGGCCACCCCAGGGAGACCCAGTACTTC.

The CDR3 spells CASNEGTFYNEQFF. As DNA, the CDR3 is TGCGCCAGCAACGAGGGGACTTTCTACAATGAGCAGTTCTTC. The chain employs TRBV5-1 and TRBJ2-1; TRBD2 is a possible D gene (6 bases). Trimming removed 6 bases from V and 3 bases from J, with 13 bases in between. The germline gives CDR1 SGHRS, CDR2 YFSETQ. The CDR3 length is 14 residues.

This clone was counted a few times. The chain employs TRBV2 and TRBJ2-1; 10 bases are shared with TRBD1. The germline gives CDR1 SNHLY, CDR2 FYNNEI. The CDR3 extends over 15 amino acids. The J segment lost 10 bases and the V segment lost 6 bases, leaving 12 bases of the junction unmatched. The CDR3 nucleotides read TGTGCCAGCAGCGCACCCGGGACAGGGGTCGGCGAGCAGTTCTTC. This translates into CASSAPGTGVGEQFF. Combining the CDR3 with reference TRBV2 and TRBJ2-1 gives the whole variable domain EPEVTQTPSHQVTQMGQEVILRCVPISNHLYFYWYRQILGQKVEFLVSFYNNEISEKSEIFDDQFSVERPDGSNFTLKIRSTKLEDSAMYFCASSAPGTGVGEQFFGPGTRLTVL.

The chain links TRBV7-2 to TRBJ1-6, with 12 nucleotides matching TRBD1. Trimming cost V 4 bases and J 14 bases; bases outside gene matches: 6. This CDR3 is 14 amino acids long. From germline, CDR1 is SGHTA and CDR2 FQGNSA. CDR3 protein: CASSSGQGAVSLHF. The CDR3, as DNA: TGTGCCAGCAGCTCGGGACAGGGGGCAGTCTCCCTCCACTTT.

This chain links TRBV14 with TRBJ2-7, with 11 bases aligning to TRBD1. The CDR3 is made up of 14 amino acids. J lost 5 bases, V lost 3 bases, and 3 bases had no gene match. Germline values: CDR1 SGHDN, CDR2 FVKESK. CDR3 DNA sequence: TGTGCCAGCAGCCACCGGGACAGGGGGAACGAGCAGTACTTC. It is translated as CASSHRDRGNEQYF.

This chain connects TRBV4-1 to TRBJ1-3, with D hard to call. From germline, CDR1 is MGHRA and CDR2 YSYEKL. The CDR3 is 16 amino acids. V dropped 3 bases and J dropped 1 base, with 13 bases sitting between them. The DNA for the CDR3 is TGCGCCAGCAGCCACCCCACCACAGAATCTGGAAACACCATATATTTT. This translates into CASSHPTTESGNTIYF.